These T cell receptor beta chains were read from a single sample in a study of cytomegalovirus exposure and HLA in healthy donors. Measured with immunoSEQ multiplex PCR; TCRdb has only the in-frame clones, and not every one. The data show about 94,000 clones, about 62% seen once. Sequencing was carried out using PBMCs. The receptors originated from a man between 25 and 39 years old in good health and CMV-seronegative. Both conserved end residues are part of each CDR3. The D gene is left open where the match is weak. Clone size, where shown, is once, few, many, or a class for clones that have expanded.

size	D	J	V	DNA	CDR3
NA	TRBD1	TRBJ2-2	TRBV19	TGTGCCAGCCTCCGAGGACAGGCGAACACCGGGGAGCTGTTTTTT	CASLRGQANTGELFF
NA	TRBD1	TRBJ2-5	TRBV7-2	TGTGCCAGCAGCTTAAACAGGGGGGAGCAAGAGACCCAGTACTTC	CASSLNRGEQETQYF
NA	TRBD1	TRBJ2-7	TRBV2	TGTGCCAGCAGTGAAGCGCGGTTCGGACAGGGGGCTTACGAGCAGTACTTC	CASSEARFGQGAYEQYF
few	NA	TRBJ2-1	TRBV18	TGTGCCAGCTCACCCCCTTTTGTTAATGAGCAGTTCTTC	CASSPPFVNEQFF
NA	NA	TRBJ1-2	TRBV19	TGTGCCAGTAATTACAGTGGGTGTATCTATGGCTACACCTTC	CASNYSGCIYGYTF
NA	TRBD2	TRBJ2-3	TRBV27	TGTGCCAGCAGTCCTCTTGCGGGAGACTACACAGATACGCAGTATTTT	CASSPLAGDYTDTQYF
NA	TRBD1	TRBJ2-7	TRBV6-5	TGTGCCAGCCGGACAGGGGGGGTCGAGCAGTACTTC	CASRTGGVEQYF
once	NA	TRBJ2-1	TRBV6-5	TGTGCCAGCAGTAAGACTCTCACAAATGAGCAGTTCTTC	CASSKTLTNEQFF
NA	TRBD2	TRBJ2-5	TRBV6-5	TGTGCCAGCAGTTACTCGTCCCGGGGGGGACAAGAGACCCAGTACTTC	CASSYSSRGGQETQYF
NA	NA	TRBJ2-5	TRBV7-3	TGTGCCAGCAGCTTATACCCCCTCCGGGGGGAGACCCAGTACTTC	CASSLYPLRGETQYF
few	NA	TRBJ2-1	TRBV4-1	TGCGCCAGCAGCTTTCGGGACTACAATGAGCAGTTCTTC	CASSFRDYNEQFF
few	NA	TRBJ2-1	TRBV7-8	TGTGCCAGCAGCTTAGTTTTAAGCAGGGCCTCCTACAATGAGCAGTTCTTC	CASSLVLSRASYNEQFF
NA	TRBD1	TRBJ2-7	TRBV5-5	TGTGCCAGCAGCATGCAGGGGGCTCTATACGAGCAGTACTTC	CASSMQGALYEQYF
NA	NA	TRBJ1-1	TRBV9	TGTGCCAGCAGCGCCAGGGGCGCGCACACTGAAGCTTTCTTT	CASSARGAHTEAFF
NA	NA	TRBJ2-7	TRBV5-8	TGTGCCAGCAGCTCGGCACTCCGGGACAAATCCTACGAGCAGTACTTC	CASSSALRDKSYEQYF
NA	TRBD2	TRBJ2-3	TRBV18	TGTGCCAGCTCCCCGGGACTAGCGGGGATTGACACAGATACGCAGTATTTT	CASSPGLAGIDTDTQYF
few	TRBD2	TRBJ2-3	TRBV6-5	TGTGCCAGCAAAGGGACTAGCGGGGGGTATACGCAGTATTTT	CASKGTSGGYTQYF
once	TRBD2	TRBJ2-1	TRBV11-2	TGTGCCAGCAGCGCCCTCTCCCTAGCGGGAGGTGGGAAGCAGTTCTTC	CASSALSLAGGGKQFF
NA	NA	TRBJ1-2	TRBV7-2	TGTGCCAGCAGCCCCCCAACAGAGCTCTATGGCTACACCTTC	CASSPPTELYGYTF
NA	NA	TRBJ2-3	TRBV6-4	TGTGCCAGCAGTCGGTCGCAGGCCGGAGATACGCAGTATTTT	CASSRSQAGDTQYF
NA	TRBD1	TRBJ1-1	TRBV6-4	TGTGCCAGCAGTGACACAGGGGCTGGGAGAGCTTTCTTT	CASSDTGAGRAFF
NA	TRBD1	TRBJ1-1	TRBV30	TGTGCCGGTCAGGGGGCGATTGACACTGAAGCTTTCTTT	CAGQGAIDTEAFF
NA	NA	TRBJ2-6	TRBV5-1	TGCGCCAGCAGCTTTGCACAGTCTGGGGCCAACGTCCTGACTTTC	CASSFAQSGANVLTF
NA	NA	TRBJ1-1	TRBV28	TGTGCCAGCACCGACGGCCCCCGCGGTGAAGCTTTCTTT	CASTDGPRGEAFF
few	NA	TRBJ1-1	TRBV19	TGTGCCAGTAGTATCTTGCAGGGCCCCTTTGAAGCTTTCTTT	CASSILQGPFEAFF
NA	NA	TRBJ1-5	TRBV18	TGTGCCAGCTCACCAAGGAGGGACCAGCCCCAGCATTTT	CASSPRRDQPQHF
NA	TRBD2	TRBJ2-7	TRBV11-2	TGTGCCAGCAGCTTAGTAGGATTCGCGGGAGAGGTCAGCTACGAGCAGTACTTC	CASSLVGFAGEVSYEQYF
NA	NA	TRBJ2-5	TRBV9	TGTGCCAGCAGCGTAGGGGCGGGACAGTTACTAGAGACCCAGTACTTC	CASSVGAGQLLETQYF
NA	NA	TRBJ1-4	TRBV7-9	TGTGCCAGCAGCCCCGACACTGAAAAACTGTTTTTT	CASSPDTEKLFF
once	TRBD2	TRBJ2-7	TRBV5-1	TGCGCCAGCAGCTTGCCCGAGGGTGGCGGGAGGGGTAACGAGCAGTACTTC	CASSLPEGGGRGNEQYF
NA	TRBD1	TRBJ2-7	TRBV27	TGTGCCAGCAGGTCCCCCGGGACAGGGAACTACGAGCAGTACTTC	CASRSPGTGNYEQYF
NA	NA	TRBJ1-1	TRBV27	TGTGCCAGCAGTTTATCGGGCAATTCGAACACTGAAGCTTTCTTT	CASSLSGNSNTEAFF
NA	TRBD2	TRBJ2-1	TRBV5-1	TGCGCCAGCAGCTTTAGCGGGGGGGATGGGGATGAGCAGTTCTTC	CASSFSGGDGDEQFF
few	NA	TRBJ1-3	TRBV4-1	TGCGCCAGCAGACCTACAGGGAGCTCTGGAAACACCATATATTTT	CASRPTGSSGNTIYF
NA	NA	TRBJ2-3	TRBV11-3	TGTGCCAGCAGCGAAAGCACTAGTTGGGGCACAGATACGCAGTATTTT	CASSESTSWGTDTQYF
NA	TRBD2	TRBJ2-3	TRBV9	TGTGCCAGCCGCGGGAGTGGTGATACGCAGTATTTT	CASRGSGDTQYF
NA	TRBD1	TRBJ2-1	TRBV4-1	TGCGCCAGCAGCCAAAGCAGACAGGGGTCCGGCAATGAGCAGTTCTTC	CASSQSRQGSGNEQFF
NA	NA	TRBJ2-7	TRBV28	TGTGCCAGCAGTACCCTCGGAGTTTCCTACGAGCAGTACTTC	CASSTLGVSYEQYF
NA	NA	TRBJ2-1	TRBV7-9	TGTGCCAGCAGCTCCGATAGCGCGCGATTGAATGAGCAGTTCTTC	CASSSDSARLNEQFF
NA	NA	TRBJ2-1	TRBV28	TGTGCCAGCGGAACTAGTAGGCTGCATGAGCAGTTCTTC	CASGTSRLHEQFF
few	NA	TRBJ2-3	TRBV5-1	TGCGCCAGCAGTGTAGAGGGTACGCAGTATTTT	CASSVEGTQYF
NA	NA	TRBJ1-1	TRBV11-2	TGTGCCAGCAGCTTAGATCCTCTGGGCCATAACACTGAAGCTTTCTTT	CASSLDPLGHNTEAFF
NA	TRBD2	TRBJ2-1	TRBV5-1	TGCGCCAGCAGCCCAGCTAGCGGGGTAATTAATGAGCAGTTCTTC	CASSPASGVINEQFF
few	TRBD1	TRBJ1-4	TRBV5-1	TGCGCCAGCACTATCGGGACAGGAGGAGGTTTTCGAATTGGCGGTGAAAAACTGTTTTTT	CASTIGTGGGFRIGGEKLFF
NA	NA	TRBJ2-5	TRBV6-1	TGTGCCAGCGGGAAGAACCCCGACAGGCAAGAGACCCAGTACTTC	CASGKNPDRQETQYF
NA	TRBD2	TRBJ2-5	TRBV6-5	TGTGCCAGCAGTGCGACAGCTAGCGGGGCTGTGACCCAGTACTTC	CASSATASGAVTQYF
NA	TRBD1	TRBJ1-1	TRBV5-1	TGCGCCAGCAGCTCGGGGGGACAGGGGGGAGAAGCTTTCTTT	CASSSGGQGGEAFF
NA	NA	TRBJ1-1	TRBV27	TGTGCCAGCAGTTACGGGACAAATACTGAAGCTTTCTTT	CASSYGTNTEAFF
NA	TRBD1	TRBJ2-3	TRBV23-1	TGCGCCAGCAGTCAGGATGGTCACAGGGGGCTTTCGGCGTTCCCCTACACGACGCCAGATACGCAGTATTTT	CASSQDGHRGLSAFPYTTPDTQYF
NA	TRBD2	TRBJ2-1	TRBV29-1	TGCAGCGTCGGAGGGACTAGCGGGGGGGCCTCCTACAATGAGCAGTTCTTC	CSVGGTSGGASYNEQFF
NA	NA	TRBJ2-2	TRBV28	TGTGCCAGCAGTTTAGAACTCCCGTGGCGGGGAAACACCGGGGAGCTGTTTTTT	CASSLELPWRGNTGELFF
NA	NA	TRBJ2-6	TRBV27	TGTGCCAGCAGTGCACAGGGCTCCGGGGCCAACGTCCTGACTTTC	CASSAQGSGANVLTF
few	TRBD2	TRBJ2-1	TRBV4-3	TGCGCCAGCAGCCAATGGACCGGGGGGGACAATGAGCAGTTCTTC	CASSQWTGGDNEQFF
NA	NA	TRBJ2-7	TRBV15	TGTGCCACCAGCAGAGTTCTAGCTCAAGAGCAGTACTTC	CATSRVLAQEQYF
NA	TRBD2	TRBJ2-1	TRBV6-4	TGTGCCAGCAGATTAGCGGGAACCCCCTACAATGAGCAGTTCTTC	CASRLAGTPYNEQFF
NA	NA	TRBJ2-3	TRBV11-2	TGTGCCAGCAGCTTGTATGTGGGCCGAGATACGCAGTATTTT	CASSLYVGRDTQYF